Listed below are T cell receptor beta chains from one sample, sequenced in a study of blood T cell repertoires in COVID-19. Libraries were prepared by immunoSEQ multiplex PCR; TCRdb keeps only in-frame clonotypes and omits some of them. The table lists about 300,000 clones, less than 85% of them singletons. Sequenced sample: peripheral blood. The source is a human donor with COVID-19, enrolled during active disease. The donor label of this sample is uncertain. The CDR3 runs from the conserved cysteine through the conserved F or W. The D gene is left open where the match is weak. Expanded clones get a size class; other rows say once, few or many, or leave the size out.

clone size	V gene	J gene	D gene	CDR3 DNA	CDR3 protein
.	TRBV3-1/TRBV3-2	TRBJ2-6	.	TGTGCCAGCAGCCAAGATCTGGACAGCTCTGGGGCCAACGTCCTGACTTTC	CASSQDLDSSGANVLTF
.	TRBV3-1/TRBV3-2	TRBJ2-1	TRBD2	TGTGCCAGCAGCGGGGGACTAGCCGAGGATGAGCAGTTCTTC	CASSGGLAEDEQFF
.	TRBV10-1	TRBJ2-2	TRBD1	TGCGCCAGCAGTGAGCGGACAGGGTACACCGGGGAGCTGTTTTTT	CASSERTGYTGELFF
once	TRBV19	TRBJ1-6	.	TGTGCCAGTAGTATCCGCACAAAGAATTCACCCCTCCACTTT	CASSIRTKNSPLHF
.	TRBV6-2/TRBV6-3	TRBJ1-1	.	TGTGCCAGCAGTTACCCTCTTATTGGGAGATTTAACACTGAAGCTTTCTTT	CASSYPLIGRFNTEAFF
.	TRBV4-1	TRBJ2-3	TRBD2	TGCGCCAGCAGCCAAGAAGGGACTAGCGGGATCGTAGATACGCAGTATTTT	CASSQEGTSGIVDTQYF
.	TRBV6-5	TRBJ1-6	.	TGTGCCAGCAGTTACCCAGGGCATAATTCACCCCTCCACTTT	CASSYPGHNSPLHF
.	TRBV3-1/TRBV3-2	TRBJ2-7	TRBD2	TGTGCCAGCAGCCCCCTGACTAGCGGGAGGGCCGGGTACGAGCAGTACTTC	CASSPLTSGRAGYEQYF
.	TRBV19	TRBJ1-1	.	TGTGCCAGTAGACGCACAGGGAACACTGAAGCTTTCTTT	CASRRTGNTEAFF
.	TRBV28	TRBJ2-3	.	TGTGCCAGCAGTTTCTCTGAGGATACGCAGTATTTT	CASSFSEDTQYF
.	TRBV15	TRBJ1-1	TRBD1	TGTGCCACCACGAAGGACAGGGCCACTGAAGCTTTCTTT	CATTKDRATEAFF
few	TRBV2	TRBJ2-3	TRBD1	TGTGCCAGCAGTCCACGGACAGGGGGCATCGATACGCAGTATTTT	CASSPRTGGIDTQYF
.	TRBV4-1	TRBJ1-2	.	TGCGCCAGCAGCCAAGGAGGGGGATCCCGGTATGGCTACACCTTC	CASSQGGGSRYGYTF
.	TRBV5-1	TRBJ2-3	.	TGCGCCAGCAGCCAACTTATAAGCACAGATACGCAGTATTTT	CASSQLISTDTQYF
few	TRBV7-8	TRBJ2-7	.	TGTGCCAGCAGGCCCGTGTGGGGGCGCGACTACGAGCAGTACTTC	CASRPVWGRDYEQYF
.	TRBV9	TRBJ1-2	.	TGTGCCAGCAGCTCCAGTGGGGGCCTTAGTAACTATGGCTACACCTTC	CASSSSGGLSNYGYTF
.	TRBV7-9	TRBJ2-4	TRBD2	TGTGCCAGCAGCTCTAGCGGGACGGACATTCAGTACTTC	CASSSSGTDIQYF
.	TRBV5-1	TRBJ1-1	TRBD1	TGCGCCAGCAGCTCCGCGGGGGGGACAGCCAACACTGAAGCTTTCTTT	CASSSAGGTANTEAFF
.	TRBV28	TRBJ1-2	TRBD1	TGTGCCGGGGGACAGGGTCTACGTGGGGGCTACACCTTC	CAGGQGLRGGYTF
.	TRBV5-1	TRBJ1-1	.	TGCGCCAGCAGCTTGGAGCTGGGGCAGACCCCTGAAGCTTTCTTT	CASSLELGQTPEAFF
.	TRBV28	TRBJ1-6	.	TGTGCCAGCAGTCACCAGACCGGGGTAAATAATTCACCCCTCCACTTT	CASSHQTGVNNSPLHF
.	TRBV12-3/TRBV12-4	TRBJ1-1	.	TGTGCCAGCAGTTTGGGAGACAGGATGGAAGCTTTCTTT	CASSLGDRMEAFF
.	TRBV9	TRBJ2-2	.	TGTGCCAGCAGCGTAGGTCCAGAAACCGGGGAGCTGTTTTTT	CASSVGPETGELFF
.	TRBV6-5	TRBJ2-5	.	TGTGCCAGCAGTTCCCCCGGGACTCAAGAGACCCAGTACTTC	CASSSPGTQETQYF
few	TRBV19	TRBJ2-2	.	TGTGCCACTAATAGGGGCCGAACCGGGGAGCTGTTTTTT	CATNRGRTGELFF
.	TRBV7-2	TRBJ2-1	.	TGTGCCAGCAGCTTAGCCTCCGGGAGAGGGTTTGGGAATGAGCAGTTCTTC	CASSLASGRGFGNEQFF
.	TRBV6-6	TRBJ2-7	.	TGTGCCAGCAGTTATATGGGCTCTCAGTACTTC	CASSYMGSQYF
.	TRBV9	TRBJ2-2	.	TGTGCCAGCAGCGTAGTGGGCCAGGGTCCCAACACCGGGGAGCTGTTTTTT	CASSVVGQGPNTGELFF
.	TRBV28	TRBJ1-1	.	TGTGCCAGCAGTGGCACCCGCCGCCTCACCATCGAAGCTTTCTTT	CASSGTRRLTIEAFF
.	TRBV3-1/TRBV3-2	TRBJ2-5	.	TGTGCCAGCTTGGGGGAGGGGGAAGAGACCCAGTACTTC	CASLGEGEETQYF
.	TRBV28	TRBJ2-7	TRBD1	TGTGCCAGCACTAACGCCGGGACAGGGGTCTACGAGCAGTACTTC	CASTNAGTGVYEQYF
.	TRBV19	TRBJ2-1	.	TGTGCCACCGGAGCGGTCTACAATGAGCAGTTCTTC	CATGAVYNEQFF
.	TRBV7-3	TRBJ2-3	.	TGTGCCAGCAGCTTAGACAGACGCACAGATACGCAGTATTTT	CASSLDRRTDTQYF
.	TRBV7-3	TRBJ2-3	TRBD1	TGTGCCAGCAACGACAGGGGCTCTAGCACAGATACGCAGTATTTT	CASNDRGSSTDTQYF
.	TRBV4-1	TRBJ2-5	TRBD1	TGCGCCAGCAGCCAAGATTTCGGGACAGTGGGGGAGACCCAGTACTTC	CASSQDFGTVGETQYF
.	TRBV3-1/TRBV3-2	TRBJ1-6	.	TGTGCCAGCAGCCACCAAGGGGGAAATTCACCCCTCCACTTT	CASSHQGGNSPLHF
.	TRBV30	TRBJ1-5	.	TGTGCCTGGAGTGACAGATATCAGCCCCAGCATTTT	CAWSDRYQPQHF
.	TRBV5-1	TRBJ2-3	TRBD2	TGCGCCAGCAGCGGCGGGAGTTCGTATACGCAGTATTTT	CASSGGSSYTQYF
.	TRBV18	TRBJ1-1	TRBD1	TGTGCCAGCTCGCCGACAGGGCGGGGCACTGAAGCTTTCTTT	CASSPTGRGTEAFF
.	TRBV11-3	TRBJ2-2	.	TGTGCCAGCAGCTTAAACGCAGTGAACACCGGGGAGCTGTTTTTT	CASSLNAVNTGELFF
.	TRBV11-1	TRBJ2-1	TRBD1	TGTGCCAGCAGCTTTTGGGGACAGGGAGGAAATGAGCAGTTCTTC	CASSFWGQGGNEQFF
.	TRBV3-1/TRBV3-2	TRBJ1-1	TRBD1	TGTGCCAGCAGTCGGGGACAGGTGAACACTGAAGCTTTCTTT	CASSRGQVNTEAFF
.	TRBV19	TRBJ1-6	.	TGTGCCAGTAGGATCGGGACACTTGGAAAGAGCTCCTATAATTCACCCCTCCACTTT	CASRIGTLGKSSYNSPLHF
once	TRBV10-1	TRBJ2-7	TRBD1	TGCGCCAGCAGTCCCCAACCCGGGACAGGGGGAAACGAGCAGTACTTC	CASSPQPGTGGNEQYF
few	TRBV19	TRBJ1-5	.	TGTGCCAGTAGCACAGGGCCCTGGCAGCCCCAGCATTTT	CASSTGPWQPQHF
.	TRBV7-9	TRBJ2-7	.	TGTGCCAGCAGCCCGTCCGCGGGGAAGACCTACGAGCAGTACTTC	CASSPSAGKTYEQYF
.	TRBV6-5	TRBJ1-1	TRBD1	TGTGCCAGCACCCTAACAGGGGCAAGCACTGAAGCTTTCTTT	CASTLTGASTEAFF
.	TRBV6-2/TRBV6-3	TRBJ2-3	.	TGTGCCAGCAGTTTCGCCTCATCAGCGGTTTCCACAGATACGCAGTATTTT	CASSFASSAVSTDTQYF
.	TRBV29-1	TRBJ1-3	TRBD1	TGCAGCGTCATTCCCGGGACAGGGGGAAACACCATATATTTT	CSVIPGTGGNTIYF
.	TRBV23-1	TRBJ2-5	.	TGCGCCAGCAGTCTGAGGGGGTTAAGAGGTAGGTCCCAGTACTTC	CASSLRGLRGRSQYF
few	TRBV19	TRBJ1-1	TRBD1	TGTGCCAGTAGTCCGACAGGGGACACTGAAGCTTTCTTT	CASSPTGDTEAFF
.	TRBV5-4	TRBJ2-7	.	TGTGCCAGCAGCGGCGGGACAGCTCCCTACGAGCAGTACTTC	CASSGGTAPYEQYF
.	TRBV5-4	TRBJ2-2	TRBD2	TGTGCCAGCAACATAGGACTAGCGGGACAATCGATCGGGGAGCTGTTTTTT	CASNIGLAGQSIGELFF
.	TRBV7-9	TRBJ2-2	.	TGTGCCATTAGAAGGGACTCAATCACCGGGGAGCTGTTTTTT	CAIRRDSITGELFF
once	TRBV12-3/TRBV12-4	TRBJ1-1	.	TGTGCCAGCAGTCCGCCCGGGACACCAGCTTTCTTT	CASSPPGTPAFF
.	TRBV6-5	TRBJ2-1	.	TGTGCCAGCAGTTCCACCCTACAGGGTTATGAGCAGTTCTTC	CASSSTLQGYEQFF
.	TRBV5-6	TRBJ2-7	TRBD1	TGTGCCAGCAGCTTGGGGACAGGGTTGGCGTCCTCCTACGAGCAGTACTTC	CASSLGTGLASSYEQYF
.	TRBV7-8	TRBJ1-1	TRBD1	TGTGCCAGCAGCGAGGCCGGGACAGGAGGCACTGAAGCTTTCTTT	CASSEAGTGGTEAFF